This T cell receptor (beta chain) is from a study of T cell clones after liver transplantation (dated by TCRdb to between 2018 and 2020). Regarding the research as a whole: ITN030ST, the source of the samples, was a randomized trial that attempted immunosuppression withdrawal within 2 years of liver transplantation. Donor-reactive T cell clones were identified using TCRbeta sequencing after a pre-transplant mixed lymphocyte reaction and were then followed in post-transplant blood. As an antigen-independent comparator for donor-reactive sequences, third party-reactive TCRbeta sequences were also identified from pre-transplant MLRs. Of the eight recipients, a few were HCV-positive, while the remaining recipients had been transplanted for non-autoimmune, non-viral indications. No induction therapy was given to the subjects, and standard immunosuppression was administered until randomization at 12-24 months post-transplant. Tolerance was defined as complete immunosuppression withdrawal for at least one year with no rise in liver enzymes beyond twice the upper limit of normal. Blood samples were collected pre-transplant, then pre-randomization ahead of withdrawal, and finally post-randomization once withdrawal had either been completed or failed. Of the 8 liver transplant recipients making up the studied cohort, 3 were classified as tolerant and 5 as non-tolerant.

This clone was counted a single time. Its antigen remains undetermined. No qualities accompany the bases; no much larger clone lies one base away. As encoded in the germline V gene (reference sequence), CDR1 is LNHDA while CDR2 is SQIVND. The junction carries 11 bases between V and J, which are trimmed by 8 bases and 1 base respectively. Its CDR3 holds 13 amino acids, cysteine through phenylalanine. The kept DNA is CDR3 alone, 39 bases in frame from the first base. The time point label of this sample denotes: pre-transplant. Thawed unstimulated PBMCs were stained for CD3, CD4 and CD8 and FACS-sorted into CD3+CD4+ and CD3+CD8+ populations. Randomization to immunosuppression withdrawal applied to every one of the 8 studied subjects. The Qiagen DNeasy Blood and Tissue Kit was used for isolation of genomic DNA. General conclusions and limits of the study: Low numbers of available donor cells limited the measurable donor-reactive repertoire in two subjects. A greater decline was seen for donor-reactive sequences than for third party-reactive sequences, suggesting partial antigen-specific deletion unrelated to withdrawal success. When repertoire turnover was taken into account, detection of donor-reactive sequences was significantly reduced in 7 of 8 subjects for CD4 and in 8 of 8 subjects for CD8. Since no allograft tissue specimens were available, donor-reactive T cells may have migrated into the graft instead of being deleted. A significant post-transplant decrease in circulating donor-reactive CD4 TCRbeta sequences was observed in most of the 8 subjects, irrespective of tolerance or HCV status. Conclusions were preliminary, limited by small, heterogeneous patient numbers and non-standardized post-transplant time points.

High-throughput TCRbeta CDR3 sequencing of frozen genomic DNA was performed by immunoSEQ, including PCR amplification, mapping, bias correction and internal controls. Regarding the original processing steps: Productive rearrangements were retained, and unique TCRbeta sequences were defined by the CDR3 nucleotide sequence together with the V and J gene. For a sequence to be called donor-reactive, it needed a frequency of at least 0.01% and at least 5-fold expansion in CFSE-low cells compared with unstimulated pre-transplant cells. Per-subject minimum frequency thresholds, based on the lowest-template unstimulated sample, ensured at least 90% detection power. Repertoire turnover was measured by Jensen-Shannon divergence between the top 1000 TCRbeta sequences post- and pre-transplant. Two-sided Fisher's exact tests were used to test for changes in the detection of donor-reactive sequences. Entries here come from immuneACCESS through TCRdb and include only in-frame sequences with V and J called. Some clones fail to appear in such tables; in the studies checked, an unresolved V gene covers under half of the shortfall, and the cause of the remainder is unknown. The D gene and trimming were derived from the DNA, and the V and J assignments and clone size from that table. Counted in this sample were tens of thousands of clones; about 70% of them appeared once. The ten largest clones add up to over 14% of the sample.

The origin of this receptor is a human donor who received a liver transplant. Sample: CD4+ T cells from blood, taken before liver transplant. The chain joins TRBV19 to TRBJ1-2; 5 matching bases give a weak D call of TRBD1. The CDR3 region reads CASRAGLNYGYTF. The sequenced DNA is TGTGCCAGTCGGGCGGGACTTAACTATGGCTACACCTTC.